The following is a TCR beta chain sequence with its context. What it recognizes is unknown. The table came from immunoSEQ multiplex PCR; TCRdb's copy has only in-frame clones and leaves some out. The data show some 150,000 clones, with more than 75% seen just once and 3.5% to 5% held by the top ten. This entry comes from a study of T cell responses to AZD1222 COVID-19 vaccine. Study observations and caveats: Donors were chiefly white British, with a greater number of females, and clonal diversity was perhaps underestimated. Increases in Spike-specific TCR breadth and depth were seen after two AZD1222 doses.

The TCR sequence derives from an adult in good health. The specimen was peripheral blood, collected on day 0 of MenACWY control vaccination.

The CDR3 loop reads CAWSVLGGFGNTIYF. CDR3 in DNA: TGTGCCTGGAGTGTTCTAGGGGGCTTTGGAAACACCATATATTTT. The genes are TRBV30 and TRBJ1-3, with TRBD1 identical over 7 bases. There are 15 residues in the CDR3. CDR1 and CDR2 (germline): GTSNPN, SVGIG (reference sequence). Trimming at V came to 0 bases and at J to 3 bases, leaving 5 bases not matched to a gene.